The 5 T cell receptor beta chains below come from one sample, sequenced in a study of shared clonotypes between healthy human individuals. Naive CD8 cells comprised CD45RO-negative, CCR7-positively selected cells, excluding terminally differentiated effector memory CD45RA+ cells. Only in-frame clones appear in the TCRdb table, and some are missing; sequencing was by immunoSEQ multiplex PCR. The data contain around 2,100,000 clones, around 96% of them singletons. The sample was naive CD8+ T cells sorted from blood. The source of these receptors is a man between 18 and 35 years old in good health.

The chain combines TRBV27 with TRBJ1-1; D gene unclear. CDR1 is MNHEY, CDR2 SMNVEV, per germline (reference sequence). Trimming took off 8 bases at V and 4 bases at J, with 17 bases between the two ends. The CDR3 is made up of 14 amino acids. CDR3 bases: TGTGCCAGCCTCCACCTTCCCCTCGGCACTGAAGCTTTCTTT. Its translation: CASLHLPLGTEAFF.

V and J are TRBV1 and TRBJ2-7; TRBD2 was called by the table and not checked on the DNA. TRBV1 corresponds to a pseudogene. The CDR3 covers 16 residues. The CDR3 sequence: CTSSQDPGGYPYEQYF. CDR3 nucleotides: TGCACCAGCAGCCAAGATCCCGGGGGATACCCCTACGAGCAGTACTTC.

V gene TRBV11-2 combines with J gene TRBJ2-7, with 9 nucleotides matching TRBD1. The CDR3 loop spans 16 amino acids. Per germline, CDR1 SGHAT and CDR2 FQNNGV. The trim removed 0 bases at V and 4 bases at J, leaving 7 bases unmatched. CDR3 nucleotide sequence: TGTGCCAGCAGCTTAGACGGACAGGGGATTACTTACGAGCAGTACTTC. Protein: CASSLDGQGITYEQYF. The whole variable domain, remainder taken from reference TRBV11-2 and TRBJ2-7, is EAGVAQSPRYKIIEKRQSVAFWCNPISGHATLYWYQQILGQGPKLLIQFQNNGVVDDSQLPKDRFSAERLKGVDSTLKIQPAKLEDSAVYLCASSLDGQGITYEQYFGPGTRLTVT.

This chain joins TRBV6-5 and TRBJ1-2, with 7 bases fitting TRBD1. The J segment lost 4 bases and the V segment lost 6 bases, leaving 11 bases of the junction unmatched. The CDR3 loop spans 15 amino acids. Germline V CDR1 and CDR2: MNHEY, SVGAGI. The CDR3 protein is CASRESTGASYGYTF. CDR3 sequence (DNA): TGTGCCAGCAGGGAAAGTACAGGGGCGAGCTATGGCTACACCTTC.

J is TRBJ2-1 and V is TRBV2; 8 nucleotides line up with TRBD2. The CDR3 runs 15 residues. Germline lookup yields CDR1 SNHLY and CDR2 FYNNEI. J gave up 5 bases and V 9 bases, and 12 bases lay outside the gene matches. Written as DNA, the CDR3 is TGTGCCAGTACTAAGGGGCGGGGGGTCGACAATGAGCAGTTCTTC. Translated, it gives CASTKGRGVDNEQFF.